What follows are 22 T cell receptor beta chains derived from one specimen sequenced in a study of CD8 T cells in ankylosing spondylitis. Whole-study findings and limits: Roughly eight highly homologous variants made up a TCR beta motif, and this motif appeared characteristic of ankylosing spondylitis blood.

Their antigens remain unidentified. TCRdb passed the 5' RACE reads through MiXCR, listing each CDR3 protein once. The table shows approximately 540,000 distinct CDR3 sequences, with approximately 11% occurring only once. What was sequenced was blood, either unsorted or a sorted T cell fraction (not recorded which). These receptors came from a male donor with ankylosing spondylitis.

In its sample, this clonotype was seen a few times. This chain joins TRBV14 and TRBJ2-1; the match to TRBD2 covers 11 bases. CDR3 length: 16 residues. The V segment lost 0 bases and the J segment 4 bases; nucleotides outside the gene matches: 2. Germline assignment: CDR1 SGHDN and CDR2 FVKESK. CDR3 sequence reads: CASSQELAGVYNEQFF. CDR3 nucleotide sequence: TGTGCCAGCAGCCAAGAACTAGCGGGAGTTTACAATGAGCAGTTCTTC.

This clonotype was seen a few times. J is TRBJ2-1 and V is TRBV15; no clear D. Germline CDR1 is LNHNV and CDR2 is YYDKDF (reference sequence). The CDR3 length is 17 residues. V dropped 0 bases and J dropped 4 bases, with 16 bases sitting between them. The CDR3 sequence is CATSRDHLVRLYNEQFF. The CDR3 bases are TGTGCCACCAGCAGAGATCATTTGGTTCGGCTTTACAATGAGCAGTTCTTC.

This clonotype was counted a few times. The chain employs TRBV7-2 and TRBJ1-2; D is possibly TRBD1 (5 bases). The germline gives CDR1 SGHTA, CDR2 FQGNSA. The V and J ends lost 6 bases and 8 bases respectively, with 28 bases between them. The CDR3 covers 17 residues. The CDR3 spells CASSPSPGTARRQGYTF. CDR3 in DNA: TGTGCCAGCAGTCCATCCCCGGGGACGGCGAGACGTCAAGGCTACACCTTC.

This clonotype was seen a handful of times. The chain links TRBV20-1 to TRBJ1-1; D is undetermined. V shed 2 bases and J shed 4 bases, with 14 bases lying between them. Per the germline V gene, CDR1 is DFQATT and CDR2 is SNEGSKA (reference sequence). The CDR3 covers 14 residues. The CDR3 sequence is CSARFTAAGTEAFF. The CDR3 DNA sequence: TGCAGTGCTAGATTCACAGCCGCAGGCACTGAAGCTTTCTTT.

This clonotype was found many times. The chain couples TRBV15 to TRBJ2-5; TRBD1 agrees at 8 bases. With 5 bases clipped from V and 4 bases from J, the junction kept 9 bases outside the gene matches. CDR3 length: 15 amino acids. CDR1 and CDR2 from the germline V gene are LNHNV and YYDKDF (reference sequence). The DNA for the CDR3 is TGTGCCACCAGCGCCCCGTATGGACAGGGAGAGACCCAGTACTTC. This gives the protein CATSAPYGQGETQYF.

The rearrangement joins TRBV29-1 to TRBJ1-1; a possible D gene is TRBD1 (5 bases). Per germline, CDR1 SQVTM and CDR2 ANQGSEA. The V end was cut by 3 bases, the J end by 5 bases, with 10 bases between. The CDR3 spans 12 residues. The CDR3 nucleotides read TGCAGCGTTGACAGGGCTAGGACTGAAGCTTTCTTT. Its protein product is CSVDRARTEAFF.

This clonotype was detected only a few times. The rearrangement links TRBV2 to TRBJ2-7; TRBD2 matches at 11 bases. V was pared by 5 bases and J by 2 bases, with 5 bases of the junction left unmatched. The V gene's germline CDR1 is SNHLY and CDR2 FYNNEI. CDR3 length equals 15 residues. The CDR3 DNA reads TGTGCCAGCAGTACCGGGACTAGCGGAACCTACGAGCAGTACTTC. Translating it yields CASSTGTSGTYEQYF.

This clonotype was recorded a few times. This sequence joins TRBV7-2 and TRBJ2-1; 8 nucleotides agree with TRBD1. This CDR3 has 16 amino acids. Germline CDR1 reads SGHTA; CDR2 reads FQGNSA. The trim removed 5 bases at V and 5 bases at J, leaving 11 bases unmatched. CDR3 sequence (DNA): TGTGCCAGCAGCCTGACGATCAGGACAGGGAACAATGAGCAGTTCTTC. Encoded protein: CASSLTIRTGNNEQFF.

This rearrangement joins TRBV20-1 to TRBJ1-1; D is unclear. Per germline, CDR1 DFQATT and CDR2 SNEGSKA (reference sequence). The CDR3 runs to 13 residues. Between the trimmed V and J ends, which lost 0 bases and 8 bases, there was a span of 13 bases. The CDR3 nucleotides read TGCAGTGCTAGAGATTTCAGATCGACGGAAGCTTTCTTT. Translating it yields CSARDFRSTEAFF.

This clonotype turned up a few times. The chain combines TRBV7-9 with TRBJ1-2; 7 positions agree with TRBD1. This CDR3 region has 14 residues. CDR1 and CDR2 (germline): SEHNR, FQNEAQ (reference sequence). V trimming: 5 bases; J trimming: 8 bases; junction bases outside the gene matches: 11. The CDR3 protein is CASSAGGRLEGYTF. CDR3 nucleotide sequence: TGTGCCAGCAGCGCAGGGGGAAGACTGGAGGGCTACACCTTC.

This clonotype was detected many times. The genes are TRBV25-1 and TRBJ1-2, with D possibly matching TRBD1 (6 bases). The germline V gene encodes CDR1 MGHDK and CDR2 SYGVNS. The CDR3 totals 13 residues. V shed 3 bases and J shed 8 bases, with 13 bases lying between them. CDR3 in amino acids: CASSEGGRRGYTF. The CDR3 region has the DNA TGTGCCAGCAGTGAGGGGGGGCGGAGAGGCTACACCTTC.

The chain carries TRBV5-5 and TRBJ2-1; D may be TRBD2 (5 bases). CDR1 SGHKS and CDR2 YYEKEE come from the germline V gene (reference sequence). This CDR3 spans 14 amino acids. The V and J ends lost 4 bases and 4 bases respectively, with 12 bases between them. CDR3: CASSPTDWYNEQFF. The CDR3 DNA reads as TGTGCCAGCAGCCCCACGGACTGGTACAATGAGCAGTTCTTC.

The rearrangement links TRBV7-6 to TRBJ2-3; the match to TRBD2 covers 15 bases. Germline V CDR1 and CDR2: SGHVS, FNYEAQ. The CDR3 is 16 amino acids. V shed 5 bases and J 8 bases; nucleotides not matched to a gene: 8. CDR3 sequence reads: CASSHRTSGRVGTQYF. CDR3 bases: TGTGCCAGCAGCCATCGGACTAGCGGGAGGGTGGGTACGCAGTATTTT.

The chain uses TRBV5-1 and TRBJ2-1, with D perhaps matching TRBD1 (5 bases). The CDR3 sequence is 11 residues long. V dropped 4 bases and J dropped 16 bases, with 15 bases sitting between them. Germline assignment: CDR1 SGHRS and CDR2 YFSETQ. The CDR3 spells CASSQPGILFF. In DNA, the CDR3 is TGCGCCAGCAGCCAGCCAGGGATTTTATTCTTC.

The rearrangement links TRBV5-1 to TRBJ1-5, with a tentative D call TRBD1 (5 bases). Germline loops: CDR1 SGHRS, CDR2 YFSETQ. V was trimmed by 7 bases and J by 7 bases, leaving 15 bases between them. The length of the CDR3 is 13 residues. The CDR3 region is CASAMGVNQPQHF. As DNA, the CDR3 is TGCGCCAGCGCTATGGGGGTAAACCAGCCCCAGCATTTT.

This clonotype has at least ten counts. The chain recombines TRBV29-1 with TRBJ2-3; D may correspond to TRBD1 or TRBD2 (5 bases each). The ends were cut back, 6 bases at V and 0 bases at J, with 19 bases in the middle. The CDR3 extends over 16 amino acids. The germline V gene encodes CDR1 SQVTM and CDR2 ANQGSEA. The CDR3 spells CSVGTSIRASTDTQYF. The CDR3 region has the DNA TGCAGCGTAGGGACCTCTATTAGAGCTAGCACAGATACGCAGTATTTT.

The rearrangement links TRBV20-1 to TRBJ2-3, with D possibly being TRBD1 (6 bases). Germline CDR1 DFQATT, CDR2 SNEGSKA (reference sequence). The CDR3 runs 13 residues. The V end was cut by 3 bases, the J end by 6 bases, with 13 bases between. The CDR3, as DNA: TGCAGTGCTAGTAAAACAGGGAGCGATACGCAGTATTTT. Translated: CSASKTGSDTQYF.

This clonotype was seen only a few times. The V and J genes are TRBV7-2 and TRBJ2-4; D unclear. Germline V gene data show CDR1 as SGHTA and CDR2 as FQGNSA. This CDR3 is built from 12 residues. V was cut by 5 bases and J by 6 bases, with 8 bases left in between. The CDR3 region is CASSPAGNIQYF. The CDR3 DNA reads TGTGCCAGCAGCCCCGCCGGAAACATTCAGTACTTC.

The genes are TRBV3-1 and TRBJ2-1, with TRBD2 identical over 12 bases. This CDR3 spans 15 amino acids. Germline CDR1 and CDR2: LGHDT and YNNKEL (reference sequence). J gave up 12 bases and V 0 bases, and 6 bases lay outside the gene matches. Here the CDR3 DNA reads TGTGCCAGCAGCCAAGATCTAGCGGGAGGGACGGGGCAGTTCTTC. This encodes CASSQDLAGGTGQFF.

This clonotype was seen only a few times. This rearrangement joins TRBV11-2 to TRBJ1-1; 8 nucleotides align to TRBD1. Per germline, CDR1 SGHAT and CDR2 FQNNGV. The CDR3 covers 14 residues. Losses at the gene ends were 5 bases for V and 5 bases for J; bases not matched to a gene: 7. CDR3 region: CASSVTGVGTEAFF. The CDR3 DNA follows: TGTGCCAGCAGCGTGACAGGGGTTGGAACTGAAGCTTTCTTT.

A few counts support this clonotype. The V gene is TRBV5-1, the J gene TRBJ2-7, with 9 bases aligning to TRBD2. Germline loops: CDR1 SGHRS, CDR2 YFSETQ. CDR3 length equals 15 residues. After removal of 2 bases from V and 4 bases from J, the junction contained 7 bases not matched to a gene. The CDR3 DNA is TGCGCCAGCAGCTTTGGGGGGACTAGCTCTTACGAGCAGTACTTC. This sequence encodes CASSFGGTSSYEQYF.

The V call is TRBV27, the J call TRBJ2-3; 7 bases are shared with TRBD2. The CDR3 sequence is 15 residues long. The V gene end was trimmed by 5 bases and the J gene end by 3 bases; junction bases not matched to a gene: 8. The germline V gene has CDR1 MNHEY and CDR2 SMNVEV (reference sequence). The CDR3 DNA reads TGTGCCAGCAGTCCCGACCCCGGGAGGACAGATACGCAGTATTTT. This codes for CASSPDPGRTDTQYF.